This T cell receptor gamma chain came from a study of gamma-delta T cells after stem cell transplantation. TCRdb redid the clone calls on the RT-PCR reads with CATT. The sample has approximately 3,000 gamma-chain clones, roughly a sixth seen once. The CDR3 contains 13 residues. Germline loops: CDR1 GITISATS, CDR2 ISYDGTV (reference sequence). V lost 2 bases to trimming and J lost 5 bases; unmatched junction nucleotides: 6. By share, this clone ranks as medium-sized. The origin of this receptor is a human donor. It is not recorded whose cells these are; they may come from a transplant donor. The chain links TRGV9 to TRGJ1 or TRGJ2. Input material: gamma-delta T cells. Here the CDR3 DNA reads TGTGCCTTGTGGGAGGAGTTAGATTATAAGAAACTCTTT. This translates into CALWEELDYKKLF.